The 24 T cell receptor beta chains presented below share a single source sample, sequenced in a study of cytomegalovirus exposure and HLA in healthy donors. PCR involved 60 Vbeta and 13 Jbeta primers. Assay used: immunoSEQ multiplex PCR; TCRdb lists only in-frame clones, some missing. The table lists about 150,000 clones, 55% to 75% of them singletons, with approximately 7% in the top ten. Specimen: PBMCs. These receptors were collected from a woman between 55 and 75 years old in good health and CMV-seropositive.

The chain carries TRBV2 and TRBJ2-5, with 15 positions matching TRBD2. J was trimmed by 5 bases and V by 6 bases; bases with no gene match: 10. CDR3 length equals 17 residues. Looked up from germline, CDR1 is SNHLY and CDR2 is FYNNEI. CDR3 in amino acids: CASRPGLAGGVVETQYF. The CDR3 DNA sequence: TGTGCCAGCAGGCCGGGACTAGCGGGGGGCGTGGTGGAGACCCAGTACTTC. The whole variable domain, remainder taken from reference TRBV2 and TRBJ2-5, is EPEVTQTPSHQVTQMGQEVILRCVPISNHLYFYWYRQILGQKVEFLVSFYNNEISEKSEIFDDQFSVERPDGSNFTLKIRSTKLEDSAMYFCASRPGLAGGVVETQYFGPGTRLLVL.

The chain has TRBV6-5 and TRBJ1-4; D gene uncertain. Germline V gene sequence: CDR1 MNHEY, CDR2 SVGAGI. V was pared by 2 bases and J by 4 bases, with 8 bases between. The CDR3 contains 14 residues. The CDR3 sequence is CASSYRGFNEKLFF. The CDR3 DNA follows: TGTGCCAGCAGTTACAGAGGGTTTAATGAAAAACTGTTTTTT.

Only a few counts were recorded for this clone. The chain combines TRBV28 with TRBJ2-4; TRBD2 agrees at 12 bases. Germline assignment: CDR1 MDHEN and CDR2 SYDVKM. Trimming at V came to 4 bases and at J to 0 bases, leaving 7 bases not matched to a gene. CDR3 length: 18 residues. The CDR3 DNA is TGTGCCAGCAGTTCCGGGACTAGCGGGTTCCTAGCCAAAAACATTCAGTACTTC. Protein sequence: CASSSGTSGFLAKNIQYF.

The V gene is TRBV7-2, the J gene TRBJ2-1; 8 nucleotides match TRBD2. J was trimmed by 2 bases and V by 5 bases; bases with no gene match: 5. This CDR3 is built from 15 residues. From germline, CDR1 is SGHTA and CDR2 FQGNSA. CDR3 DNA sequence: TGTGCCAGCAGCCGACGGGGGGGGACCTACAATGAGCAGTTCTTC. This encodes CASSRRGGTYNEQFF.

This clone has just a few counts. The chain carries TRBV5-4 and TRBJ2-3, with D unclear. This CDR3 is built from 12 residues. Germline-derived CDR1 and CDR2 are SGHNT and YYREEE (reference sequence). The V end was cut by 2 bases, the J end by 2 bases, with 3 bases between. The CDR3 sequence: CASSLATDTQYF. CDR3 bases: TGTGCCAGCAGCTTAGCCACAGATACGCAGTATTTT.

V usage is TRBV20-1 and J usage is TRBJ2-1, with D uncertain. Germline V gene sequence: CDR1 DFQATT, CDR2 SNEGSKA (reference sequence). This CDR3 has 10 residues. Trimming took off 5 bases at V and 10 bases at J, with 9 bases between the two ends. The CDR3 nucleotides read TGCAGTGCTTTCGCTCGGGAGCAGTTCTTC. It codes for CSAFAREQFF.

The rearrangement links TRBV19 to TRBJ2-1; 9 bases match TRBD1. V lost 4 bases, J lost 6 bases, and 10 bases stayed unmatched. Germline lookup yields CDR1 LNHDA and CDR2 SQIVND (reference sequence). The CDR3 is 16 amino acids. The CDR3 coding sequence is TGTGCCAGTAGTACTCCCGGGACAGGGAATCTCAATGAGCAGTTCTTC. Its translation: CASSTPGTGNLNEQFF.

This clone has a single count. This chain connects TRBV9 to TRBJ2-2; 9 bases are shared with TRBD2. V shed 0 bases and J 0 bases; nucleotides not matched to a gene: 3. The CDR3 contains 17 residues. Germline V gene lookup returns CDR1 SGDLS and CDR2 YYNGEE. The CDR3 coding sequence is TGTGCCAGCAGCGTAGGGGCTAGCGGGACGAACACCGGGGAGCTGTTTTTT. This encodes CASSVGASGTNTGELFF.

The V call is TRBV7-3, the J call TRBJ2-3; D perhaps matches TRBD2 (5 bases). The germline V and J ends were trimmed by 2 bases and 0 bases, with 9 bases remaining between them. The V gene's germline CDR1 is SGHTA and CDR2 FQGTGA. This CDR3 region has 15 residues. The CDR3: CASSLEGTSTDTQYF. CDR3 sequence (DNA): TGTGCCAGCAGCTTAGAGGGTACTAGCACAGATACGCAGTATTTT.

This clone has more than one count but fewer than ten. V usage is TRBV6-1 and J usage is TRBJ1-3; 8 bases line up with TRBD1. The ends lost 6 bases at V and 4 bases at J; junction bases unmatched: 8. Germline assignment: CDR1 MNHNS and CDR2 SASEGT. This CDR3 is 15 amino acids long. CDR3 bases: TGTGCCAGCAGACTCGAAAGACAGGGGGGAAACACCATATATTTT. This encodes CASRLERQGGNTIYF.

V usage is TRBV5-1 and J usage is TRBJ2-3; 16 nucleotides match TRBD2. In germline, CDR1 is SGHRS, CDR2 YFSETQ. Unmatched junction bases numbered 4, after V lost 0 bases and J lost 6 bases. The CDR3 spans 17 residues. The CDR3 loop is CASSLAGTSGRADTQYF. The CDR3 DNA is TGCGCCAGCAGCTTGGCAGGGACTAGCGGGAGGGCGGATACGCAGTATTTT.

The chain links TRBV28 to TRBJ1-2; D may be TRBD1 (5 bases). Trimming stripped 2 bases from V and 8 bases from J, with 9 bases between. The CDR3 sequence is 12 residues long. Germline lookup yields CDR1 MDHEN and CDR2 SYDVKM. The CDR3 here is CASSLKGWGYTF. The CDR3 DNA is TGTGCCAGCAGTTTAAAGGGGTGGGGCTACACCTTC.

This sequence joins TRBV5-4 and TRBJ2-7; D might be TRBD1 (5 bases). CDR3 length: 15 amino acids. V was trimmed by 0 bases and J by 5 bases, leaving 15 bases between them. Germline V gene sequence: CDR1 SGHNT, CDR2 YYREEE (reference sequence). The CDR3 sequence is CASSLDSRAWNEQYF. In nucleotides, the CDR3 is TGTGCCAGCAGCTTGGATAGCAGGGCTTGGAACGAGCAGTACTTC.

The CDR3 spells CASSSGGRGLGETQYF. CDR3 nucleotide sequence: TGTGCCAGCAGCTCAGGGGGCCGGGGGCTCGGGGAGACCCAGTACTTC. The chain recombines TRBV5-4 with TRBJ2-5; 8 positions agree with TRBD1. Germline V gives CDR1 SGHNT, CDR2 YYREEE (reference sequence). This CDR3 spans 16 amino acids. Unmatched junction bases numbered 12, after V lost 3 bases and J lost 5 bases.

The chain has TRBV5-1 and TRBJ1-4; D is unclear. The germline gives CDR1 SGHRS, CDR2 YFSETQ. The V gene lost 4 bases and the J gene lost 7 bases, with 17 bases spanning the gap. This CDR3 comprises 15 residues. CDR3 region: CASSTGSAVAEKLFF. Written as DNA, the CDR3 is TGCGCCAGCAGCACGGGGTCCGCGGTAGCTGAAAAACTGTTTTTT.

This rearrangement joins TRBV9 to TRBJ2-7, with D perhaps matching TRBD2 (6 bases). Germline assignment: CDR1 SGDLS and CDR2 YYNGEE. Trimming took 0 bases from V and 0 from J, leaving 10 bases between them. The length of the CDR3 is 15 residues. The CDR3 is CASSVGASVSYEQYF. CDR3 sequence (DNA): TGTGCCAGCAGCGTAGGGGCTAGCGTCTCCTACGAGCAGTACTTC.

This clone was found once. The V and J genes are TRBV7-7 and TRBJ2-5; possibly TRBD1 for D (6 bases). V shed 5 bases and J shed 9 bases, with 16 bases lying between them. The CDR3 loop spans 13 amino acids. Germline V gene data show CDR1 as SSHAT and CDR2 as FNYEAQ (reference sequence). CDR3 region: CASSPEFSGAQYF. The CDR3 region has the DNA TGTGCCAGCAGCCCCGAGTTCTCAGGGGCCCAGTACTTC.

The chain carries TRBV11-2 and TRBJ2-7; 8 nucleotides match TRBD1. The CDR3 runs 14 residues. Germline assignment: CDR1 SGHAT and CDR2 FQNNGV. V was pared by 5 bases and J by 5 bases, with 8 bases of the junction left unmatched. This CDR3 reads CASSRGQGRDEQYF. The DNA of the CDR3 is TGTGCCAGCAGCCGAGGACAGGGAAGGGACGAGCAGTACTTC.

The genes are TRBV6-1 and TRBJ2-1; no firm D call. From germline, CDR1 is MNHNS and CDR2 SASEGT. Trimming shortened V by 8 bases and J by 5 bases, and 16 bases separated the two germline ends. This CDR3 has 14 residues. In DNA form, the CDR3 reads TGTGCCAGCCTTCAAATGTTGACAAACAATGAGCAGTTCTTC. This encodes CASLQMLTNNEQFF.

Points on this clone: Other DNA sequences in the sample encode the same CDR3. V and J are TRBV18 and TRBJ1-5; 8 bases are shared with TRBD1. The V gene's germline CDR1 is KGHSH and CDR2 LQKENI. This CDR3 has 15 amino acids. V was clipped by 3 bases and J by 4 bases; unmatched bases: 5. Written as DNA, the CDR3 is TGTGCCAGCTCACCGGGACAGGTTTCTAATCAGCCCCAGCATTTT. Protein product: CASSPGQVSNQPQHF.

A remark on this clone: One end of the junction is discordant with germline, which a read error may explain. The chain is built from TRBV11-2 and TRBJ2-5; 13 bases agree with TRBD2. CDR1 and CDR2 from the germline V gene are SGHAT and FQNNGV. The CDR3 is 17 amino acids. The CDR3 nucleotides are TGTGCCAGCAGCCTAGAAGGACTAGCGGGAGACCGCGAGACCCAGTACTTC. It specifies CASSLEGLAGDRETQYF.

The chain employs TRBV7-2 and TRBJ1-3; D is perhaps TRBD1 (5 bases). The CDR3 is made up of 15 amino acids. Looked up from germline, CDR1 is SGHTA and CDR2 is FQGNSA. With 5 bases removed from V and 4 bases from J, the gap between germline ends came to 15 bases. This CDR3 reads CASSLIGGGGNTIYF. Written as DNA, the CDR3 is TGTGCCAGCAGCCTCATCGGGGGAGGAGGAAACACCATATATTTT.

There are a few counts of this clone. The chain couples TRBV19 to TRBJ1-1; no clear D. CDR1 is LNHDA and CDR2 is SQIVND in the germline V gene (reference sequence). V lost 5 bases to trimming and J lost 1 base, with 8 bases between them. This CDR3 spans 13 amino acids. CDR3 loop: CASSLGGNTEAFF. CDR3 nucleotides: TGTGCCAGTAGTCTGGGAGGGAACACTGAAGCTTTCTTT.

This rearrangement joins TRBV28 to TRBJ1-1, with D uncertain. The CDR3 spans 13 residues. CDR1 is MDHEN and CDR2 is SYDVKM in the germline V gene. Trimming pared 6 bases from V and 5 bases from J, leaving 13 bases between. The CDR3 DNA follows: TGTGCCAGCAGACTGGGAGCGAGTACTGAAGCTTTCTTT. It codes for CASRLGASTEAFF.